This T cell receptor beta chain emerged from a study of cytomegalovirus exposure and HLA in healthy donors. The wider study: Early released data had around 89 million unique TCRs, all coming from HLA-typed donors.

Germline V gives CDR1 SGHAT, CDR2 FQDESV (reference sequence). This CDR3 region has 16 residues. V was pared by 8 bases and J by 5 bases, with 23 bases between. On this clone: Its antigen remains unidentified.

Amplification used 60 Vbeta primers and 13 Jbeta primers. The method was immunoSEQ multiplex PCR; TCRdb's version includes in-frame clones alone and lacks a portion of them. The sample lists about 93,000 clones; approximately 80% were seen once. The donors, nominally healthy at sampling, likely had unrecorded immune exposures. Study observations and caveats: One variant, a missense change in DCLRE1C, was linked in a later analysis to TCR beta V- and J-gene trimming.

This chain connects TRBV11-1 to TRBJ2-3; tentative D call: TRBD2 (5 bases). Sequencing was carried out using PBMCs. The clonotype originates from a woman aged 40 to 55 in good health and CMV-seronegative. The CDR3 loop is CASSSPASRKGDTQYF. In DNA form, the CDR3 reads TGTGCCAGCTCCTCCCCCGCTAGCAGGAAAGGAGATACGCAGTATTTT.